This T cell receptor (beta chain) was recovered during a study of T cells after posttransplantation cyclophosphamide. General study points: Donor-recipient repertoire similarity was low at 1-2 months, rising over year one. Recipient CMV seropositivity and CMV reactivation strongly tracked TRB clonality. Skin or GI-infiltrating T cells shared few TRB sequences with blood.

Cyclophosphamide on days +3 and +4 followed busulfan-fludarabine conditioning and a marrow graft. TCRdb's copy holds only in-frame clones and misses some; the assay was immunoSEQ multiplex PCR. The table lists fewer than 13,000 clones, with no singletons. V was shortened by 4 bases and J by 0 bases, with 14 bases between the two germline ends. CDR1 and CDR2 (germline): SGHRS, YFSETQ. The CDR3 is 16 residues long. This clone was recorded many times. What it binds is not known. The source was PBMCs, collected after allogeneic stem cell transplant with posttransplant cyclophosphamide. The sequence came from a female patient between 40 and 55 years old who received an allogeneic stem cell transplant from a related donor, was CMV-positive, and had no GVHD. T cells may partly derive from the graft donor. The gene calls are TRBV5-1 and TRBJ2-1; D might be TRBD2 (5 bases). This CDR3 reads CASSVGEAPSYNEQFF. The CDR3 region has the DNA TGCGCCAGCAGCGTGGGAGAGGCCCCCTCCTACAATGAGCAGTTCTTC.